This TCR beta chain was observed in a study of T cell repertoires in cytomegalovirus infection. As for the study in general: It was the public TCR beta signatures that indicated both CMV infection and matching HLA type.

TCRdb re-derived calls from the reads in MiXCR, one entry per CDR3 protein. The table includes hundreds of thousands of distinct CDR3 sequences, about 10% detected once. Looked up from germline, CDR1 is MNHEY and CDR2 is SVGEGT. The CDR3 length is 14 residues. V lost 5 bases and J lost 12; bases outside the gene matches: 10. This clonotype was found many times. Specimen: PBMCs. The clonotype originates from a human donor in good health (CMV status not recorded). Some clones in this sample may be carry-over from other donors' samples. This chain connects TRBV6-2 or TRBV6-3 to TRBJ1-6; 7 bases match TRBD1. The CDR3 reads CASSPRQGRVPLHF. For the CDR3, the DNA is TGTGCCAGCAGTCCGCGACAGGGCCGAGTACCCCTCCACTTT.